This TCR beta chain was obtained from a study of control samples from healthy donors and cancer patients. CDR1 is SGHRS, CDR2 YFSETQ, per germline. V gave up 8 bases and J gave up 0 bases; unmatched junction bases: 2. This CDR3 has 13 residues. Measured with immunoSEQ multiplex PCR; TCRdb has only the in-frame clones, and not every one. Of 120,000 or so clones detected, approximately 88% appear once; the ten largest clones hold almost 40%. The rearrangement links TRBV5-1 to TRBJ1-3; 7 bases align to TRBD1. Sequencing input: blood. The receptor was derived from a man aged 45-60 years in good health. In DNA, the CDR3 is TGCGCCAGTCAGGGGGACTCTGGAAACACCATATATTTT. The encoded protein is CASQGDSGNTIYF.